This T cell receptor (beta chain) was sequenced in a study of response to subunit inactivated influenza vaccine. This CDR3 region has 11 residues. CDR1 is SGHDT and CDR2 is YYEEEE in the germline V gene. V was pared by 2 bases and J by 5 bases, with 2 bases between. TCRdb reanalysed the RT-PCR reads using MiXCR and keeps one entry per CDR3 protein. The sample lists roughly 520,000 distinct CDR3 sequences, roughly 23% occurring once. This clonotype was counted only a few times. The V gene is TRBV5-6, the J gene TRBJ2-1; D is undetermined. The source is a middle-aged man who received an inactivated influenza vaccine. Specimen: CD4+ T cells sorted from PBMCs, collected roughly 5 days after vaccination. The CDR3 reads CASSLNNEQFF. The CDR3 region has the DNA TGTGCCAGCAGCTTAAACAATGAGCAGTTCTTC.